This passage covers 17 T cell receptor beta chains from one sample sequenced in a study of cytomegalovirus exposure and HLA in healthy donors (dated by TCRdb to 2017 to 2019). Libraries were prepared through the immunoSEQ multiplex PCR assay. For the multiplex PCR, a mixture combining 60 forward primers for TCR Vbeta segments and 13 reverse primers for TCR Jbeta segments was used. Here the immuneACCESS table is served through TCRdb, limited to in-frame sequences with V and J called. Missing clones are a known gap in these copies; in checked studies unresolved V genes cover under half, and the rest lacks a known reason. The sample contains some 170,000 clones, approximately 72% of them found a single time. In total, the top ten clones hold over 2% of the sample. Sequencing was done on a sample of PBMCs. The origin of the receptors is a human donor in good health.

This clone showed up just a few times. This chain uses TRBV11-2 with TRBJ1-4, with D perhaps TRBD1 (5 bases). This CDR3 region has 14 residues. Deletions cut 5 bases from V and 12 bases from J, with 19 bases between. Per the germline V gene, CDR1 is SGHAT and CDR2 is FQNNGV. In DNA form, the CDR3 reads TGTGCCAGCAGCCCGACGCGGGGAGTGGGGGAACTGTTTTTT. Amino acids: CASSPTRGVGELFF.

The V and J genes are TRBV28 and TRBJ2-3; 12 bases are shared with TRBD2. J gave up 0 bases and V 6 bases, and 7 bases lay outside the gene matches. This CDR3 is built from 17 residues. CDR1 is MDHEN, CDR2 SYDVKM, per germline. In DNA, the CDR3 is TGTGCCAGCAGACCTGGCGGACTAGCGGGGAGCACAGATACGCAGTATTTT. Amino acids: CASRPGGLAGSTDTQYF.

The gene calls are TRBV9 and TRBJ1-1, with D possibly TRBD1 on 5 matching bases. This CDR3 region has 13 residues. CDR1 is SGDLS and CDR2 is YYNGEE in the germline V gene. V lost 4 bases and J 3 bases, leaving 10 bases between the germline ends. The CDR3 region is CASSTGGDTEAFF. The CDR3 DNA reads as TGTGCCAGCAGCACGGGGGGGGACACTGAAGCTTTCTTT.

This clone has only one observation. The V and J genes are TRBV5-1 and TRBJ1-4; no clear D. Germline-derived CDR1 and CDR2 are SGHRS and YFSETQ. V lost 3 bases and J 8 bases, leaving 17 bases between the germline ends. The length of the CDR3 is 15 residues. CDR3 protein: CASSSMDSAREKLFF. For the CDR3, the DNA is TGCGCCAGCAGCTCTATGGACTCGGCAAGGGAAAAACTGTTTTTT.

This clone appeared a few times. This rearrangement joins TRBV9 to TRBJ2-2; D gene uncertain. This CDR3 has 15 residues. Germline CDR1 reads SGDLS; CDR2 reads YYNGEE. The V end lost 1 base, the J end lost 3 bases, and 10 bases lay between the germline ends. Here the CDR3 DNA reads TGTGCCAGCAGCGTACTTACTTTCGACACCGGGGAGCTGTTTTTT. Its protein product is CASSVLTFDTGELFF.

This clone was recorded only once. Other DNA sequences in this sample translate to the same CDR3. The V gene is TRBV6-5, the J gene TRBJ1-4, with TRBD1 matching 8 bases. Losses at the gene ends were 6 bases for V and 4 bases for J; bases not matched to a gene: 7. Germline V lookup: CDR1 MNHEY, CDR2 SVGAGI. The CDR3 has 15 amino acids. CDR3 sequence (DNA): TGTGCCAGCAGCCCTACGGACAGGGATAATGAAAAACTGTTTTTT. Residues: CASSPTDRDNEKLFF.

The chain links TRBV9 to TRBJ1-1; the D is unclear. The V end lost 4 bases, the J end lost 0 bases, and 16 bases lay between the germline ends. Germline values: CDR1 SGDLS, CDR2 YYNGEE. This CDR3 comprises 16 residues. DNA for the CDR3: TGTGCCAGCAGCCCCCGGCAGGAATTGATGAACACTGAAGCTTTCTTT. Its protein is CASSPRQELMNTEAFF.

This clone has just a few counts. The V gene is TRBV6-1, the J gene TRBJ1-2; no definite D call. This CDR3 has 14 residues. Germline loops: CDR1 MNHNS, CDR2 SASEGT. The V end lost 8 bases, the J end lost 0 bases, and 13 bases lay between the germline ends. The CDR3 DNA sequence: TGTGCCAGCGTTGGCGGAGGCACTAACTATGGCTACACCTTC. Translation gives CASVGGGTNYGYTF.

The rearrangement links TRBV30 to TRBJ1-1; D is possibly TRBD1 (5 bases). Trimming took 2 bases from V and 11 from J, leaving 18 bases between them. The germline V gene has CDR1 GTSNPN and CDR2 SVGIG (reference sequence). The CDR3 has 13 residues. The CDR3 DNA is TGTGCCTGGAGTCCCTCAGGGATAAGGGCGGCTTTCTTT. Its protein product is CAWSPSGIRAAFF.

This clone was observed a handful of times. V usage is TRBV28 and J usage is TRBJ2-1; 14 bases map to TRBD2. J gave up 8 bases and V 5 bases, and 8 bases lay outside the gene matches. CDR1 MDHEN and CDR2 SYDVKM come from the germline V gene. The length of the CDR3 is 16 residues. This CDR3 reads CASSLTSGGALHEQFF. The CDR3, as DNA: TGTGCCAGCAGTCTGACTAGCGGGGGGGCCTTACATGAGCAGTTCTTC.

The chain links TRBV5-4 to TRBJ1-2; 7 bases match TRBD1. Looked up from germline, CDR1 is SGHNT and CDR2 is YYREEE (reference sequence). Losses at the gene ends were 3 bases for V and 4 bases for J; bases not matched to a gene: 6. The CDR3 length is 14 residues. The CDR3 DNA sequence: TGTGCCAGCAGCTCGCTGAGGGGGCCCTATGGCTACACCTTC. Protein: CASSSLRGPYGYTF.

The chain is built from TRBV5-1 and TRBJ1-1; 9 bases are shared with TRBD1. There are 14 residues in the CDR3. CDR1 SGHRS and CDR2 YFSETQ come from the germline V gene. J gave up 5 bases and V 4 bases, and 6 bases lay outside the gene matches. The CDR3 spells CASSAAGQGTEAFF. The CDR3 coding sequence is TGCGCCAGCAGCGCGGCCGGACAGGGGACTGAAGCTTTCTTT.

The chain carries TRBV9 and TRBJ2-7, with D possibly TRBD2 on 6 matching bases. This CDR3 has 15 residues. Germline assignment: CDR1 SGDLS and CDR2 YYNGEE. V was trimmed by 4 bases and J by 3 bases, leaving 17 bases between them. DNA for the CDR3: TGTGCCAGCAGCCCCCTTGCACTAGCAGGCTACGAGCAGTACTTC. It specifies CASSPLALAGYEQYF. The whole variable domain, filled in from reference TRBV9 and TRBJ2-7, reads DSGVTQTPKHLITATGQRVTLRCSPRSGDLSVYWYQQSLDQGLQFLIQYYNGEERAKGNILERFSAQQFPDLHSELNLSSLELGDSALYFCASSPLALAGYEQYFGPGTRLTVT.

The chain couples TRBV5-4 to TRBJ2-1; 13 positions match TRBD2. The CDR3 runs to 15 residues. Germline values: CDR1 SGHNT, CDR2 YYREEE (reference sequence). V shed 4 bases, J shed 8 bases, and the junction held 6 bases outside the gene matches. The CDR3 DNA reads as TGTGCCAGCAGCATACTAGCGGGGGGGCGCGATGAGCAGTTCTTC. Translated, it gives CASSILAGGRDEQFF.

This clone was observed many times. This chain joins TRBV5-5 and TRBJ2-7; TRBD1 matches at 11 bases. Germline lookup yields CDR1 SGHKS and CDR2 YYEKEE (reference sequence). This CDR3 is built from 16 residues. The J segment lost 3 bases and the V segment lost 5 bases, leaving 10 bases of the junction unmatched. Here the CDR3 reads CASRLEGTGGIYEQYF. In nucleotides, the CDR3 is TGTGCCAGCAGACTCGAAGGGACAGGGGGAATCTACGAGCAGTACTTC.

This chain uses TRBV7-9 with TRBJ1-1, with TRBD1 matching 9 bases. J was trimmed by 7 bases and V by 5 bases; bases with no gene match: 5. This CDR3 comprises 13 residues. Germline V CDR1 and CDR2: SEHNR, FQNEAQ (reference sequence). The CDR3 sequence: CASSQQGAVEAFF. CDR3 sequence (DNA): TGTGCCAGCAGCCAACAGGGGGCGGTTGAAGCTTTCTTT.

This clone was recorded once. CDR3 region: CASSEYNRPNYGYTF. The CDR3 DNA reads as TGTGCCAGCAGTGAATATAACAGACCTAACTATGGCTACACCTTC. The rearrangement links TRBV25-1 to TRBJ1-2, with D uncertain. Germline loops: CDR1 MGHDK, CDR2 SYGVNS. The ends were cut back, 0 bases at V and 0 bases at J, with 8 bases in the middle. CDR3 length: 15 residues.